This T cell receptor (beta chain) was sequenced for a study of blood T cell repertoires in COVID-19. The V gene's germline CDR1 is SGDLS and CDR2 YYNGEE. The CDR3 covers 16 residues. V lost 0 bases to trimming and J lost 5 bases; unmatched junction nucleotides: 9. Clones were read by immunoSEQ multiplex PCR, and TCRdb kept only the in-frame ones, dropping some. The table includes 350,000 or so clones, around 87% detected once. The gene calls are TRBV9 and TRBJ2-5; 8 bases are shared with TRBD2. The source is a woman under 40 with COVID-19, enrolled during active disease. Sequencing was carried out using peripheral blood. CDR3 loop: CASSVGSAGVGETQYF. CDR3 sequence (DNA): TGTGCCAGCAGCGTAGGGTCAGCGGGAGTTGGGGAGACCCAGTACTTC.